This entry lists 15 T cell receptor beta chains sequenced from one sample in a study of CD8 T cells in ankylosing spondylitis. One entry per CDR3 protein results from TCRdb running MiXCR on the 5' RACE reads. The table includes some 220,000 distinct CDR3 sequences, roughly 8% detected once. The sample taken for sequencing was blood, either unsorted or a sorted T cell fraction (not recorded which). The source is a female donor with ankylosing spondylitis or in good health (not recorded which).

The V gene is TRBV15, the J gene TRBJ1-5; D might be TRBD1 (5 bases). The CDR3 loop spans 8 amino acids. Per germline, CDR1 LNHNV and CDR2 YYDKDF (reference sequence). For the CDR3, the DNA is TGTGTGCTCTTGGGGGAGCATTTT. Protein product: CVLLGEHF.

The sample holds many counts of this clonotype. V and J are TRBV5-1 and TRBJ2-2; 12 nucleotides match TRBD1. After removal of 1 base from V and 6 bases from J, the junction contained 7 bases not matched to a gene. CDR3 length equals 17 residues. Germline values: CDR1 SGHRS, CDR2 YFSETQ. CDR3 loop: CASSLTPGQGAAGELFF. CDR3 coding DNA: TGCGCCAGCAGCTTGACTCCGGGACAGGGGGCCGCCGGGGAGCTGTTTTTT.

This clonotype was detected only a few times. The chain recombines TRBV5-6 with TRBJ2-7; D not certain. Trimming cost V 2 bases and J 0 bases, with 15 bases left between them. Per germline, CDR1 SGHDT and CDR2 YYEEEE. This CDR3 has 16 residues. CDR3 protein: CASSFRRSSTSYEQYF. In nucleotides, the CDR3 is TGTGCCAGCAGCTTTCGTAGGTCTTCCACCTCCTACGAGCAGTACTTC. The whole variable domain, remainder taken from reference TRBV5-6 and TRBJ2-7, is DAGVTQSPTHLIKTRGQQVTLRCSPKSGHDTVSWYQQALGQGPQFIFQYYEEEERQRGNFPDRFSGHQFPNYSSELNVNALLLGDSALYLCASSFRRSSTSYEQYFGPGTRLTVT.

This clonotype was detected ten times or more. This chain links TRBV11-2 with TRBJ1-1, with a weak D call TRBD1 (5 bases). Deletions cut 0 bases from V and 5 bases from J, with 10 bases between. The CDR3 loop spans 14 amino acids. Germline V gene data show CDR1 as SGHAT and CDR2 as FQNNGV. The CDR3 region is CASSLEGVETEAFF. CDR3 sequence (DNA): TGTGCCAGCAGCTTAGAGGGGGTGGAGACTGAAGCTTTCTTT.

The gene calls are TRBV7-2 and TRBJ2-3; D not certain. Germline V gene data show CDR1 as SGHTA and CDR2 as FQGNSA. This CDR3 region has 11 residues. Trimming took 5 bases from V and 6 from J, leaving 6 bases between them. The CDR3 region is CTSSQEDTQYF. The CDR3 nucleotides read TGTACCAGCAGCCAGGAGGATACGCAGTATTTT.

This clonotype was seen many times. This chain links TRBV20-1 with TRBJ2-1; tentatively, D is TRBD1 or TRBD2 (7 bases each). This CDR3 comprises 15 residues. Germline lookup yields CDR1 DFQATT and CDR2 SNEGSKA (reference sequence). With 5 bases removed from V and 1 base from J, the gap between germline ends came to 15 bases. CDR3 nucleotide sequence: TGCAGTGCTGAGGGGGCTAGCGGATCCTACAATGAGCAGTTCTTC. Encoded protein: CSAEGASGSYNEQFF.

With regard to this clonotype: An end of the junction does not agree with germline; a read error may underlie this. The V call is TRBV5-1, the J call TRBJ1-1; D is possibly TRBD1 (5 bases). The V gene's germline CDR1 is SGHRS and CDR2 YFSETQ. This CDR3 spans 14 amino acids. The CDR3 nucleotides are TGCGCCAACAGCTTGTATGGGGACGGCACTGAAGCTTTCTTT. The encoded protein is CANSLYGDGTEAFF.

This clonotype occurred a few times. The chain couples TRBV7-9 to TRBJ1-6, with a weak D call TRBD1 (6 bases). Trimming left V 4 bases short and J 7 bases short, with 20 bases between. Germline V gene data show CDR1 as SEHNR and CDR2 as FQNEAQ (reference sequence). CDR3 size: 17 residues. The CDR3 DNA sequence: TGTGCCAGCAGCTCCCGACAGGTCGCCTCCGGAAATTCACCCCTCCACTTT. Translation gives CASSSRQVASGNSPLHF.

In regard to this clonotype: The junction does not match germline at one end; this may be a read error. For the CDR3, the DNA is TGTGTCAGTAGTATTGCGGAACTCGTCCACAATGAGCAGTTCTTC. As protein: CVSSIAELVHNEQFF. The V and J genes are TRBV19 and TRBJ2-1, with no clear D. The CDR3 spans 15 residues. Germline lookup yields CDR1 LNHDA and CDR2 SQIVND (reference sequence).

This clonotype was counted ten times or more. This chain joins TRBV4-1 and TRBJ1-1; D is unresolved. The germline V and J ends were trimmed by 2 bases and 1 base, with 5 bases remaining between them. The CDR3 has 13 residues. Germline CDR1 reads MGHRA; CDR2 reads YSYEKL. The CDR3 DNA reads as TGCGCCAGCAGCCAACTGGGGAACACTGAAGCTTTCTTT. It codes for CASSQLGNTEAFF.

The rearrangement uses TRBV27 and TRBJ2-6, with a possible D match to TRBD1 (6 bases). The CDR3 has 18 amino acids. With 4 bases removed from V and 0 bases from J, the gap between germline ends came to 16 bases. Looked up from germline, CDR1 is MNHEY and CDR2 is SMNVEV (reference sequence). The CDR3 region has the DNA TGTGCCAGCAGTTCCTGGACAGATTTTGCCTCTGGGGCCAACGTCCTGACTTTC. This codes for CASSSWTDFASGANVLTF.

The chain has TRBV7-9 and TRBJ1-2, with TRBD1 matching 9 bases. Germline loops: CDR1 SEHNR, CDR2 FQNEAQ (reference sequence). V lost 5 bases to trimming and J lost 5 bases; unmatched junction nucleotides: 9. The CDR3 covers 15 residues. The CDR3 DNA sequence: TGTGCCAGCAGCCAGCAGGGACAGGGAATTTATGGCTACACCTTC. This codes for CASSQQGQGIYGYTF.

This clonotype came up many times. The rearrangement links TRBV3-2 to TRBJ1-5. TRBV3-2 is termed a pseudogene. The CDR3 loop spans 15 amino acids. This CDR3 reads CASSFRSAGNQPQHF. The CDR3 DNA is TGTGCCAGCAGCTTCCGGAGTGCGGGCAATCAGCCCCAGCATTTT.

The sample holds many counts of this clonotype. The chain employs TRBV4-3 and TRBJ2-1; 7 nucleotides line up with TRBD2. The CDR3 loop spans 16 amino acids. Germline values: CDR1 LGHNA, CDR2 YSLEER. With V trimmed by 1 base and J by 2 bases, 5 bases remained unmatched. Written as DNA, the CDR3 is TGCGCCAGCAGCCAAGCAGCGGGGTCCACCTACAATGAGCAGTTCTTC. Amino acids: CASSQAAGSTYNEQFF.

This clonotype was detected many times. The rearrangement links TRBV2 to TRBJ2-1; D gene unclear. V dropped 5 bases and J dropped 3 bases, with 11 bases sitting between them. Germline V lookup: CDR1 SNHLY, CDR2 FYNNEI. The CDR3 loop spans 14 amino acids. CDR3 in amino acids: CASSQGPNYNEQFF. The CDR3 DNA is TGTGCCAGCAGTCAAGGACCAAACTACAATGAGCAGTTCTTC.